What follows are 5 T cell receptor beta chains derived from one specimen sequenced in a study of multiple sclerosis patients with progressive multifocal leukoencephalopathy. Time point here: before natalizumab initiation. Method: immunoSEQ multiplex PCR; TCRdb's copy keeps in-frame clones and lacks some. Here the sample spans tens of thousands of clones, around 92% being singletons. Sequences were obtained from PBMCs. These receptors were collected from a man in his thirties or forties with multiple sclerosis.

CDR3 protein: CASRIGGTPSYEQYF. The CDR3 DNA is TGTGCCAGCAGGATAGGTGGGACACCTTCCTACGAGCAGTACTTC. This sequence joins TRBV6-1 and TRBJ2-7; weak D call: TRBD1 (6 bases). Germline CDR1 and CDR2: MNHNS and SASEGT. The CDR3 runs to 15 residues. Deletions cut 6 bases from V and 1 base from J, with 16 bases between.

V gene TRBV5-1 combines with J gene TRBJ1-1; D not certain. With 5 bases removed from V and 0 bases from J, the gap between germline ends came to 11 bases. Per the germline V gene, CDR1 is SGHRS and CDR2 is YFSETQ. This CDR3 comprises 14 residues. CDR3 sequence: CASRRVGMNTEAFF. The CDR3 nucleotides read TGCGCCAGCAGGAGGGTCGGCATGAACACTGAAGCTTTCTTT.

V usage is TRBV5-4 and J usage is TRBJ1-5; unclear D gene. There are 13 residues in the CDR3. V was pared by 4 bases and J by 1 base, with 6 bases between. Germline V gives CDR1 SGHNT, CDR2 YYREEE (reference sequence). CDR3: CASSEGSNQPQHF. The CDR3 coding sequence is TGTGCCAGCAGCGAGGGCAGCAATCAGCCCCAGCATTTT.

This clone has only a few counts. The CDR3 loop reads CASSYSTGRPTNEQFF. The CDR3 nucleotides read TGTGCCAGCAGTTACTCGACCGGGAGGCCCACTAATGAGCAGTTCTTC. The chain recombines TRBV6-5 with TRBJ2-1; 7 positions agree with TRBD2. J lost 7 bases, V lost 0 bases, and 9 bases had no gene match. Germline values: CDR1 MNHEY, CDR2 SVGAGI. The CDR3 is 16 residues long.

The CDR3 DNA is TGTGCCAGCAGCCCGCTGACAGGGGTCTATGGCTACACCTTC. Protein sequence: CASSPLTGVYGYTF. The chain employs TRBV7-2 and TRBJ1-2; 8 bases map to TRBD1. The junction had 6 bases not matched to a gene; V was cut back by 5 bases and J by 4 bases. The CDR3 extends over 14 amino acids. Germline CDR1 is SGHTA and CDR2 is FQGNSA.